This T cell receptor beta chain was sequenced during a study of blood T cell repertoires in COVID-19. Profiling relied on immunoSEQ multiplex PCR, and the TCRdb table lists in-frame clones only, not all of them. This sample has around 68,000 clones; 81% occur once, and the top ten carry over 8.5%. The CDR3 is made up of 14 amino acids. Trimming removed 1 base from V and 4 bases from J, with 10 bases in between. Looked up from germline, CDR1 is MGHRA and CDR2 is YSYEKL. This clone came up once. V is TRBV4-1 and J is TRBJ1-2; D is undetermined. This receptor was obtained from a human donor in a cohort sampled during active COVID-19. What was sequenced was peripheral blood. CDR3 sequence (DNA): TGCGCCAGCAGCCAAGCCGCACAGTCCTATGGCTACACCTTC. Translating gives CASSQAAQSYGYTF.